One and the same sample provided the 16 T cell receptor beta chains below, sequenced in a study of shared clonotypes between healthy human individuals. Libraries were prepared by immunoSEQ multiplex PCR; TCRdb keeps only in-frame clonotypes and omits some of them. Of some 480,000 clones listed, 79% are singletons. The sequencing input was PBMCs. The receptors shown here come from a woman in her 40s in good health. Some clones in this sample may be carry-over from other donors' samples.

The J gene is TRBJ1-1, the V gene TRBV18, with TRBD1 matching over 11 bases. Per the germline V gene, CDR1 is KGHSH and CDR2 is LQKENI. After removal of 3 bases from V and 0 bases from J, the junction contained 3 bases not matched to a gene. CDR3 length: 16 residues. The DNA of the CDR3 is TGTGCCAGCTCACCGTCGGGACAGGGGGTGAACACTGAAGCTTTCTTT. Protein: CASSPSGQGVNTEAFF.

The chain uses TRBV7-9 and TRBJ2-1; 7 nucleotides align to TRBD1. This CDR3 comprises 16 residues. V lost 6 bases, J lost 7 bases, and 15 bases stayed unmatched. The germline V gene encodes CDR1 SEHNR and CDR2 FQNEAQ (reference sequence). CDR3 DNA sequence: TGTGCCAGCAGAACTCCTCTCGGGACAGCATTTAATGAGCAGTTCTTC. Translating gives CASRTPLGTAFNEQFF.

The chain combines TRBV7-9 with TRBJ2-5; D not resolved. The CDR3 sequence is 13 residues long. Trimming stripped 1 base from V and 7 bases from J, with 10 bases between. CDR1 and CDR2 (germline): SEHNR, FQNEAQ (reference sequence). CDR3 in amino acids: CASSLERRGTQYF. In nucleotides, the CDR3 is TGTGCCAGCAGCTTAGAACGGAGAGGGACCCAGTACTTC.

DNA of the CDR3: TGTGCCAGCCGGGCAGGGGGCGCGAGGATCACTGAAGCTTTCTTT. It codes for CASRAGGARITEAFF. The V call is TRBV14, the J call TRBJ1-1; 8 bases match TRBD1. The V and J ends lost 8 bases and 4 bases, in that order; junction bases with no gene match: 12. The CDR3 has 15 amino acids. The germline CDR1 and CDR2 sequences are SGHDN and FVKESK.

This clone has a handful of counts. CDR3 amino acids: CASSGRLAGAFNEQFF. The CDR3 DNA sequence: TGTGCCAGCAGCGGGCGACTAGCGGGAGCTTTCAATGAGCAGTTCTTC. The chain combines TRBV9 with TRBJ2-1; 12 nucleotides line up with TRBD2. Losses at the gene ends were 3 bases for V and 6 bases for J; bases not matched to a gene: 7. CDR3 length equals 16 residues. Germline CDR1 is SGDLS and CDR2 is YYNGEE.

The rearrangement uses TRBV11-2 and TRBJ2-7, with a weak D call TRBD2 (5 bases). CDR1 SGHAT and CDR2 FQNNGV come from the germline V gene. Trimming removed 0 bases at V and 0 bases at J, with 12 bases between. The CDR3 sequence is 16 residues long. The CDR3 coding sequence is TGTGCCAGCAGCTTAGATCTCGCGGGCTACTCCTACGAGCAGTACTTC. Residues: CASSLDLAGYSYEQYF.

V is TRBV7-9 and J is TRBJ2-3; tentative D call: TRBD1 (6 bases). Deletions cut 5 bases from V and 6 bases from J, with 12 bases between. CDR1 is SEHNR, CDR2 FQNEAQ, per germline (reference sequence). This CDR3 has 13 residues. The CDR3 reads CASSEGVMDTQYF. CDR3 bases: TGTGCCAGCAGCGAGGGGGTCATGGATACGCAGTATTTT.

This sequence joins TRBV7-2 and TRBJ2-7; D might be TRBD1 or TRBD2, each matching 5 bases. Germline loops: CDR1 SGHTA, CDR2 FQGNSA. V lost 5 bases to trimming and J lost 3 bases, with 17 bases between them. This CDR3 is built from 15 residues. The CDR3 bases are TGTGCCAGCAGCGAACCGGGGCAGGTCCTCTACGAGCAGTACTTC. Translated: CASSEPGQVLYEQYF.

The chain carries TRBV30 and TRBJ2-7; a possible D gene is TRBD1 (6 bases). Germline V gene lookup returns CDR1 GTSNPN and CDR2 SVGIG (reference sequence). This CDR3 has 13 amino acids. V gave up 0 bases and J gave up 4 bases, with 10 bases separating them. As DNA, the CDR3 is TGTGCCTGGAGTGTCCATCAGGGGTACGAGCAGTACTTC. Translation gives CAWSVHQGYEQYF.

The chain employs TRBV5-5 and TRBJ1-1, with TRBD1 identical over 9 bases. V shed 2 bases and J 6 bases; nucleotides not matched to a gene: 5. This CDR3 has 14 amino acids. Germline V gives CDR1 SGHKS, CDR2 YYEKEE (reference sequence). The CDR3 sequence is CASSLGQGFPEAFF. The DNA for the CDR3 is TGTGCCAGCAGCTTAGGACAGGGGTTCCCTGAAGCTTTCTTT.

This clone was seen a single time. A junction boundary mismatches the germline segment, possibly from a read error. The chain has TRBV5-6 and TRBJ2-6; the D is unclear. Germline-derived CDR1 and CDR2 are SGHDT and YYEEEE. This CDR3 comprises 18 residues. In nucleotides, the CDR3 is TGTGTCAGCAGCTTGGTAGGCAGATCCTACTCTGGGGCCAACGTCCTGACTTTC. This encodes CVSSLVGRSYSGANVLTF.

This clone was seen once. This chain links TRBV7-6 with TRBJ2-7; TRBD2 matches 10 bases. Germline V CDR1 and CDR2: SGHVS, FNYEAQ. V was clipped by 3 bases and J by 4 bases; unmatched bases: 9. This CDR3 is built from 16 residues. The CDR3 DNA reads TGTGCCAGCAGCTTGCGGCCTAGCGGGAGCCAATACGAGCAGTACTTC. Translation: CASSLRPSGSQYEQYF. The whole variable domain, filled in from reference TRBV7-6 and TRBJ2-7, reads GAGVSQSPRYKVTKRGQDVALRCDPISGHVSLYWYRQALGQGPEFLTYFNYEAQQDKSGLPNDRFSAERPEGSISTLTIQRTEQRDSAMYRCASSLRPSGSQYEQYFGPGTRLTVT.

Concerning this clone itself: Within the sample, other DNA sequences also encode this same CDR3. This chain uses TRBV5-1 with TRBJ2-2, with TRBD1 as a possible D gene (5 bases). The CDR3 runs to 15 residues. Germline loops: CDR1 SGHRS, CDR2 YFSETQ. Trimming took off 0 bases at V and 2 bases at J, with 8 bases between the two ends. The CDR3, as DNA: TGCGCCAGCAGCTTGGGGGGCAGCAACACCGGGGAGCTGTTTTTT. This gives the protein CASSLGGSNTGELFF.

This clone has more than one count but fewer than ten. This rearrangement joins TRBV11-2 to TRBJ2-2, with D perhaps being TRBD1 or TRBD2 (7 bases each). Germline lookup yields CDR1 SGHAT and CDR2 FQNNGV. The V gene lost 5 bases and the J gene lost 5 bases, with 15 bases spanning the gap. This CDR3 contains 15 residues. The CDR3 here is CASSPRQGGTGELFF. The DNA for the CDR3 is TGTGCCAGCAGCCCCCGACAGGGAGGGACCGGGGAGCTGTTTTTT.

This chain links TRBV19 with TRBJ2-3; tentatively, D is TRBD2 (6 bases). The CDR3 spans 15 residues. Germline loops: CDR1 LNHDA, CDR2 SQIVND (reference sequence). Between the trimmed V and J ends, which lost 4 bases and 6 bases, there was a span of 17 bases. The CDR3 DNA follows: TGTGCCAGTAGTACCCCGGGGAGGAAGAGGGATACGCAGTATTTT. It yields the protein CASSTPGRKRDTQYF.

This sequence joins TRBV10-1 and TRBJ2-1, with D maybe TRBD2 (5 bases). The germline V and J ends were trimmed by 6 bases and 8 bases, with 17 bases remaining between them. CDR1 is WNHNN and CDR2 is SYGVQD in the germline V gene (reference sequence). The CDR3 runs to 14 residues. The DNA of the CDR3 is TGCGCCAGCAGGACGGGAATCCCCGGCGATGAGCAGTTCTTC. Its protein product is CASRTGIPGDEQFF.